This T cell receptor (beta chain) was sequenced for a study of control samples from healthy donors and cancer patients. Between the trimmed V and J ends, which lost 5 bases and 1 base, there was a span of 16 bases. Germline V lookup: CDR1 SGHNT, CDR2 YYREEE (reference sequence). There are 17 residues in the CDR3. The data were produced by immunoSEQ multiplex PCR, yet TCRdb's version contains in-frame clones alone and is incomplete. The sample contains about 80,000 clones, roughly 86% of which appear only once. Sequenced material: blood. This rearrangement joins TRBV5-4 to TRBJ2-6; D not resolved. This clonotype originated in a man aged 50-60 years in good health. CDR3 loop: CASSFSTAGSGANVLTF. CDR3 nucleotides: TGTGCCAGCAGTTTTAGTACGGCCGGTTCTGGGGCCAACGTCCTGACTTTC. Looking up the rest from reference TRBV5-4 and TRBJ2-6 gives the full variable domain: ETGVTQSPTHLIKTRGQQVTLRCSSQSGHNTVSWYQQALGQGPQFIFQYYREEENGRGNFPPRFSGLQFPNYSSELNVNALELDDSALYLCASSFSTAGSGANVLTFGAGSRLTVL.